This T cell receptor beta chain appears in the sequencing data of a study of blood T cells in healthy people across ages (dated by TCRdb to between 2015 and 2017). Concerning the study at large: Template switching captured roughly one uniquely barcoded TCR beta cDNA molecule per two T cells in model experiments. The donors were split into four age groups: young (average about 15 years), middle-aged (about 40), aged (more than 60) and long-lived (under 85). Using the same blood draw, the study looked at two additional independent replicas of 1 million unique cDNA reads for two donors, one aged 18 to 30 and the other aged 80 or older. The study measured age-related changes in TCR beta repertoire diversity using deep sequencing normalized with unique cDNA molecular identifiers. The research as a whole found: Because profiling used bulk unsorted PBMCs, naive and antigen-experienced compartments could not be compared conclusively. Because the CMV infection status of the donors was unknown, age-related changes in expanded clonotypes may potentially have been confounded. As age increased, observed TCR beta diversity per million T cells dropped in a roughly linear way, and a significant reduction was already evident by age around 41. There was a strong correlation between observed TCR beta diversity and the percentage of naive T cells measured by flow cytometry. Estimates of total diversity based on one million sequenced T cells were regarded as lower bounds and as underestimates. Compared with the aged group, more naive CD4+ T cells, fewer expanded clones and increased TCR diversity were shown by the long-lived group, suggesting age selection.

This clonotype showed up just a few times. Its antigen specificity is not known. No base qualities exist here, and no much larger clone lies one base off it. Donors were a few dozen systemically healthy Caucasian individuals from Russia aged roughly 6 to 95 years. Ten milliliters of peripheral blood were drawn from each donor into EDTA-treated Vacutainer tubes. Ficoll-Paque density-gradient centrifugation was used to isolate PBMCs, with at least 6.5 million per sample. Total RNA was extracted from PBMCs with Trizol reagent, with at least 5.5 micrograms obtained per sample. Naive CD45RAhigh/CD27high T cell percentages were measured by flow cytometry on a PBMC aliquot from every donor. The library was generated by 5' RACE. These reads were obtained on an Illumina HiSeq 2500. A second PCR of 7 to 11 cycles was run with a J-beta primer mix and a sample-barcoded 5' primer. A template-switch 5' adaptor carrying 12 random nucleotides introduced a unique molecular identifier onto each TCR beta cDNA molecule. Each sample yielded at least 2.5 million CDR3-containing paired-end reads. All of the RNA was converted into first-strand cDNA using the Mint cDNA synthesis kit, with a TRBC-specific oligonucleotide serving as the primer. Following uracil-DNA glycosylase treatment, all cDNA underwent a first 18-cycle PCR with the universal primers M1SS and BC2_uni_R. Regarding the original processing steps: For normalization, 1 million high-quality reads were randomly selected from each sample, with every read carrying a distinct molecular identifier. Reads sharing molecular identifiers were discarded rather than binned into consensus sequences. MiTCR, with a Q25 quality threshold and the strictest error-elimination algorithm, was used for CDR3 identification, clonotype clustering and error correction. Lower-bound total TCR beta diversity was estimated with a nonparametric unseen species model using Euler transformation. Using fastp trimming at Q25 and MiXCR clonotype assembly, TCRdb reanalyzed the public sequencing data and kept in-frame beta chains. All rows with the same CDR3 protein become a single entry with the most common DNA and genes. TCRdb assigned the V and J calls; the authors' analysis was not used. The sample profile shows 750,000 to 850,000 distinct CDR3 sequences; more than 20% of them were found once. The leading ten clones occupy under 4.5% of the sample.

These data were also filed under a second study, of T cells of mothers and their children. That second publication adds: Donors were nine systemically healthy Caucasian individuals: three mothers and their six children. cDNA synthesis used all of the extracted RNA, with 1.5 ug of RNA in each 15 ul reaction. In the second PCR, the M1S primer introduced both the sample barcodes and 2-4 random nucleotides. More than 9 million TCR beta CDR3 reads were obtained from each mother, and some 3 million reads were obtained from each child. Thymic selection similarly shapes TCR recombination output in related and unrelated pairs, with minor effect from inherited differences. Normalized repertoire overlap in related mother-child pairs was always slightly higher than in unrelated mother-child pairs, but the difference was never significant. With a sensitivity of approximately 100 clones per million clonotypes, no persistent microchimeric T cell clones were detected. In the study, deep NGS was used to compare the TCR beta repertoires of mothers and children, and features distinguishing related mother-child pairs from unrelated individuals were sought. Mothers averaged roughly 40 +/- 4 years of age and children averaged 11 +/- 4 years. Libraries were sequenced on Illumina HiSeq 2000 with 100+100 nt paired-end reads after adapter ligation with NEBNext reagents. To prevent cross-contamination, the mother and child libraries were prepared one month apart and sequenced in separate runs. For each donor, somewhere between 500,000 and 2,000,000 distinct TCR beta clonotypes were identified. Naive TCR beta clonotypes were estimated from low-frequency clonotypes matched to each donor's FACS-determined naive share, without sorting.

The sequence came from a boy between 5 and 17 years old in good health. The sequencing sample was made of blood.

The CDR3 region has the sequence CSARGASVAGLQETQYF. The DNA is as follows: TGCAGTGCTAGAGGGGCATCCGTAGCAGGACTCCAAGAGACCCAGTACTTC. The chain is made from TRBV20-1 and TRBJ2-5; the D gene is perhaps TRBD2, on 5 matching bases. V is reduced by 1 base and J by 1 base, leaving a spacing of 19 bases between them. The CDR3 has 17 amino acids, counting the end cysteine and phenylalanine. This entry keeps only the CDR3 DNA: 51 bases, framed from base 1. CDR1 and CDR2, per the germline V gene (reference sequence), are DFQATT and SNEGSKA.